This TCR beta chain was observed in a study of pediatric ulcerative colitis. Whole-study findings and limits: Ulcerative colitis patients shared more blood-rectal clones than controls. In rectum, acute severe colitis had expanded clones and less diversity. Repertoires came from total lymphocyte DNA, not specific subsets.

Clones were sequenced by immunoSEQ multiplex PCR, and TCRdb holds only the in-frame ones, with some missing. The table records about 36,000 clones, roughly 85% of them present only once. Germline V gene data show CDR1 as MGHRA and CDR2 as YSYEKL. The ends were cut back, 3 bases at V and 6 bases at J, with 11 bases in the middle. The length of the CDR3 is 13 residues. About this clone: Its specificity is not known.

The chain has TRBV4-1 and TRBJ1-1, with D unclear. The receptor comes from a girl aged 10 to 17 with moderate ulcerative colitis. The material sequenced was blood. The CDR3 sequence is CASSQEWRSEAFF. DNA for the CDR3: TGCGCCAGCAGCCAGGAATGGAGGTCTGAAGCTTTCTTT.